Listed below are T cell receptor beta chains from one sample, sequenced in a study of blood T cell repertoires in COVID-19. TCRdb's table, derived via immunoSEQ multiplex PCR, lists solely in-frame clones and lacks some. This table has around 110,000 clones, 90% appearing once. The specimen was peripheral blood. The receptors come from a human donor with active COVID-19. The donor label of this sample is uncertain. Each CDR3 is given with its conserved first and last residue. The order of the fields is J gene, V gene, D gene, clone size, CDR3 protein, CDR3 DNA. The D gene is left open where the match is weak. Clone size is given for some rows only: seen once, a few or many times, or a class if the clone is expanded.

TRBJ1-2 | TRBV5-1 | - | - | CASSLFIPRALYGYTF | TGCGCCAGCAGCCTATTTATCCCCAGGGCTCTCTATGGCTACACCTTC
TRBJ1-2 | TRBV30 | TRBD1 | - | CAWTGGYGYTF | TGTGCCTGGACAGGGGGGTATGGCTACACCTTC
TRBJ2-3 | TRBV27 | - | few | CASADSTSTDTQYF | TGTGCCAGCGCCGACAGTACTAGCACAGATACGCAGTATTTT
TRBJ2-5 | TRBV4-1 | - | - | CASSQGQKETQYF | TGCGCCAGCAGCCAAGGACAGAAAGAGACCCAGTACTTC
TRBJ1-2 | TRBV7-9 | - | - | CASSRERTDEYGYTF | TGTGCCAGCAGTCGGGAGCGAACGGACGAATATGGCTACACCTTC
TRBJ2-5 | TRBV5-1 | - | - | CASSVGLVQETQYF | TGCGCCAGCAGCGTGGGACTGGTACAAGAGACCCAGTACTTC
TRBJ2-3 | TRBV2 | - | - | CASSVSRGLSTDTQYF | TGTGCCAGCAGTGTATCCCGAGGGCTTAGCACAGATACGCAGTATTTT
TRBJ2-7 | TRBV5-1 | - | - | CASSLNYNLDYEQYF | TGCGCCAGCAGCTTAAACTATAACCTCGACTACGAGCAGTATTTC
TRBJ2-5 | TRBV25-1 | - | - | CATTGGGETQYF | TGTGCCACCACCGGTGGAGGGGAGACCCAGTACTTC
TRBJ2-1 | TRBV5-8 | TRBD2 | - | CASSLLTLAGDNEQFF | TGTGCCAGCAGCTTGTTGACACTAGCGGGGGATAATGAGCAGTTCTTC
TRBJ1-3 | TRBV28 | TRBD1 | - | CASSLPTGTASSGNTIYF | TGTGCCAGCAGTTTACCTACCGGGACAGCGAGTAGTGGAAACACCATATATTTT
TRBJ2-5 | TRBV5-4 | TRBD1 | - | CASSLATGDQETQYF | TGTGCCAGCAGCTTGGCCACAGGGGACCAAGAGACCCAGTACTTC
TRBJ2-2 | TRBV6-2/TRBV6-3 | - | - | CASSDPGATGELFF | TGTGCCAGCAGTGATCCAGGGGCTACCGGGGAGCTGTTTTTT
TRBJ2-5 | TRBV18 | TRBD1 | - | CASSPRTGGLETQYF | TGTGCCAGCTCACCCAGGACAGGGGGCTTAGAGACCCAGTACTTC
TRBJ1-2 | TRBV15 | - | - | CATSTRQEANYGYTF | TGTGCCACCAGCACAAGACAGGAAGCTAACTATGGCTACACCTTC
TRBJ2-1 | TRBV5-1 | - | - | CASSLADSRNEQFF | TGCGCCAGCAGCTTGGCCGACAGTCGGAATGAGCAGTTCTTC
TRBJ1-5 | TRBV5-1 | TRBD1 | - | CASSLDGTGSQPQHF | TGCGCCAGCAGCTTGGATGGGACAGGGTCCCAGCCCCAGCATTTT
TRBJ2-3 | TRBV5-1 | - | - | CASSSRIRGDTQYF | TGCGCCAGCAGCTCCCGTATAAGGGGAGATACGCAGTATTTT
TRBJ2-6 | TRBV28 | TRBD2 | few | CASRKLAGGSSGANVLTF | TGTGCCAGCAGAAAACTAGCGGGGGGTTCCTCTGGGGCCAACGTCCTGACTTTC
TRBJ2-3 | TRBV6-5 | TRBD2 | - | CASSPPSGGTDTQYF | TGTGCCAGCAGTCCACCTAGCGGGGGAACAGATACGCAGTATTTT
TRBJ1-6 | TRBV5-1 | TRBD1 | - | CASSEQGQSVGSPLHF | TGCGCCAGCAGCGAACAGGGGCAGTCTGTGGGGTCACCCCTCCACTTT
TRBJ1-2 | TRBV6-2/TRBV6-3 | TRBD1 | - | CASSTATGTEFSYGYTF | TGTGCCAGCAGCACCGCTACCGGGACAGAATTTAGCTATGGCTACACCTTC
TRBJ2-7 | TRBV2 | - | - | CASSETRGSPFSAPYEQYF | TGTGCCAGCAGTGAAACCCGGGGGAGTCCTTTCTCCGCTCCCTACGAGCAGTACTTC
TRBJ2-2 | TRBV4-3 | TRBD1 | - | CASSQDTGGSYTGELFF | TGCGCCAGCAGCCAAGACACAGGGGGCTCGTACACCGGGGAGCTGTTTTTT
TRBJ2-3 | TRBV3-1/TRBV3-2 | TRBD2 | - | CASSLFRGVGAQYF | TGTGCCAGCAGCCTTTTTCGGGGGGTCGGCGCGCAGTATTTT
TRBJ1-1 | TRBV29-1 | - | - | CSVPGRGEAFF | TGCAGCGTTCCTGGCAGGGGTGAAGCTTTCTTT
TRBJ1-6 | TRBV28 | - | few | CASSPVGGGVTNSPLHF | TGTGCCAGCAGCCCGGTGGGGGGAGGGGTCACTAATTCACCCCTCCACTTT
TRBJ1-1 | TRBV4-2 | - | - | CASTHPTDTEAFF | TGTGCCAGCACCCACCCAACAGACACTGAAGCTTTCTTT
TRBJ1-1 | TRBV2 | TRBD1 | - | CASSPTGGNTEAFF | TGTGCCAGCAGTCCGACAGGGGGTAACACTGAAGCTTTCTTT
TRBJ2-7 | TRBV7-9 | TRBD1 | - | CASSEGQGSYEQYF | TGTGCCAGCAGCGAGGGACAGGGGTCCTACGAGCAGTACTTC
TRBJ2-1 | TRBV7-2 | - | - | CASSPPSRDEQFF | TGTGCCAGCAGCCCTCCCTCCCGCGATGAGCAGTTCTTC
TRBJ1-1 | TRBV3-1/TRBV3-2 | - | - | CASSQDPRGFMNTEAFF | TGTGCCAGCAGCCAAGATCCTCGGGGTTTCATGAACACTGAAGCTTTCTTT
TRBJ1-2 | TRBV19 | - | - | CASTPQGYYGYTF | TGTGCCAGTACCCCTCAGGGGTACTATGGCTACACCTTC
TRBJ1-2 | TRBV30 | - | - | CAWREGIYGYTF | TGTGCCTGGAGGGAGGGAATCTATGGCTACACCTTC
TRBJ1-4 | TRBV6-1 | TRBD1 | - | CASSEIGQGSEKLFF | TGTGCCAGCAGTGAAATCGGACAGGGTAGTGAAAAACTGTTTTTT
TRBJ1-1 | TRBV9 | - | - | CASTQVLRVNTEAFF | TGTGCCAGCACCCAAGTATTGAGAGTCAACACTGAAGCTTTCTTT